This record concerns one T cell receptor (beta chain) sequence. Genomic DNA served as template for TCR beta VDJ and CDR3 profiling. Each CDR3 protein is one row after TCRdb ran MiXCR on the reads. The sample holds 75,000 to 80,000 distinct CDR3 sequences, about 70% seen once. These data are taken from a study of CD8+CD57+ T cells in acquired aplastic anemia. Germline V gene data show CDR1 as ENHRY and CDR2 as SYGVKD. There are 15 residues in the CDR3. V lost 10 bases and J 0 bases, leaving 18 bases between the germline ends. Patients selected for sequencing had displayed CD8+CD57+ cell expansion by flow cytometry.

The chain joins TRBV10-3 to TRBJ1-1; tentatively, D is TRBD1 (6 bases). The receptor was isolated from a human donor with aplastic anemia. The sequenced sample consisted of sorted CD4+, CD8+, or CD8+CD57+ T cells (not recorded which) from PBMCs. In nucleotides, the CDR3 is TGTGCCACCATCTCAGGGGCAGGGGTGAACACTGAAGCTTTCTTT. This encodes CATISGAGVNTEAFF.